A selection of T cell receptor beta chains follows, all from one sample in a study of identical twins. TCRdb reprocessed the 5' RACE reads via MiXCR and lists one record per CDR3 protein. Of some 440,000 distinct CDR3 sequences listed, 20% to 25% were seen once; the top ten hold over 2.5%. The data also belong to a second study, concerning T cells expressing NK-cell markers.

Sequenced material: CD4+ T cells sorted from blood. These receptor sequences come from a woman under 30 in good health. Each CDR3 is given with its conserved first and last residue. A D gene is named only where the DNA matches it firmly. Expanded clones are given a class, and other clones once, few, many or no size at all.

d_call	v_call	j_call	clone_size	cdr3_nt	cdr3_aa
-	TRBV12-3/TRBV12-4	TRBJ2-7	few	TGTGCCAGCAGCAGGGGGGGGAGCGGCCCCTACGAGCAGTACTTC	CASSRGGSGPYEQYF
-	TRBV7-8	TRBJ2-3	few	TGTGCCAGCTCGCAGGGTGATGGGAGAGGTGATACGCAGTATTTT	CASSQGDGRGDTQYF
TRBD1	TRBV25-1	TRBJ2-1	few	TGTGCCAGCAGTGGGGACAGGGGCCTCTGGGATGAGCAGTTCTTC	CASSGDRGLWDEQFF
-	TRBV20-1	TRBJ2-7	-	TGCAGTGCTAGAGGAGGGCAGGGGAGGACCTACGAGCAGTACTTC	CSARGGQGRTYEQYF
TRBD2	TRBV5-1	TRBJ2-1	-	TGCGCCAGCAATCGGGGGGGGGGATCCTACAATGAGCAGTTCTTC	CASNRGGGSYNEQFF
-	TRBV25-1	TRBJ1-2	few	TGTGCCAGCAGTGAATCCCACCGGCGCGGCTACACCTTC	CASSESHRRGYTF
TRBD1	TRBV3-1	TRBJ2-1	many	TGTGCCAGCAGCTCGGGACAGGACAATGAGCAGTTCTTC	CASSSGQDNEQFF
-	TRBV20-1	TRBJ2-5	few	TGCAGTGCCCCGCGGGCCGGTCAAGAGACCCAGTACTTC	CSAPRAGQETQYF
TRBD1	TRBV7-2	TRBJ1-2	few	TGTGCCAGCAGCTTGTTCTCAGGGGGCGATCTTGGAGGCTACACCTTC	CASSLFSGGDLGGYTF
TRBD1	TRBV5-1	TRBJ2-5	few	TGCGCCAGCAGCACGGGCCTGGACAGGGGGGGCCAAGAGACCCAGTACTTC	CASSTGLDRGGQETQYF
-	TRBV2	TRBJ2-1	-	TGTGCCAGCAGCGATCTAAGACTGGGATCCTACAATGAGCAGTTCTTC	CASSDLRLGSYNEQFF
TRBD1	TRBV4-1	TRBJ1-2	few	TGCGCCAGCAACCAAGTCAGGAGGGGGACAGGGTACAGGCATGGCTACACCTTC	CASNQVRRGTGYRHGYTF
-	TRBV5-5	TRBJ2-7	-	TGTGCCAGCAGCAAAAAGGACGGATCAGAATCATACGAGCAGTACTTC	CASSKKDGSESYEQYF
TRBD1	TRBV11-2	TRBJ1-3	few	TGTGCCAGCAGCCTTACCGGGACAGTTGGAAACACCATATATTTT	CASSLTGTVGNTIYF
-	TRBV6-5	TRBJ2-7	-	TGTGCCAGCAGTTACTCGATCCTCCAGGATAGTTTTCCGGAGCAGTACTTC	CASSYSILQDSFPEQYF
-	TRBV5-1	TRBJ1-1	few	TGCGCCAGCAGCTCCCAGCGAGGCAGGAACACTGAAGCTTTCTTT	CASSSQRGRNTEAFF
TRBD2	TRBV3-1	TRBJ2-5	-	TGTGCCAGCAGCCGCCGGGGAGCGGGAGAGGGAGAGACCCAGTACTTC	CASSRRGAGEGETQYF
TRBD1	TRBV24-1	TRBJ2-2	-	TGTGCCACCAGTGACGCGACAGGGCCCACCGGGGAGCTGTTTTTT	CATSDATGPTGELFF
-	TRBV19	TRBJ2-7	-	TGTGCCAGTAGTATAGTGGAGAGCGGCCCGTACGAGCAGTACTTC	CASSIVESGPYEQYF
TRBD1	TRBV20-1	TRBJ1-4	-	TGCAGTGCTAGCCAGGAACAGGGGGCGCAACTGTTTTTT	CSASQEQGAQLFF
-	TRBV9	TRBJ2-5	few	TGTGCCAGCAGCCCCCAGGAAGGTACCTATGAGACCCAGTACTTC	CASSPQEGTYETQYF
-	TRBV6-1	TRBJ2-2	-	TGTGCCAGCAGGAGTGAGCAGACCGGGGAGCTGTTTTTT	CASRSEQTGELFF
-	TRBV29-1	TRBJ2-1	few	TGCAGCGTGGACAGCCGTACCTACAATGAGCAGTTCTTC	CSVDSRTYNEQFF
-	TRBV7-2	TRBJ1-6	few	TGTGCCAGCTCCCGGACAGCCTCGACCCTCCACTTT	CASSRTASTLHF
TRBD2	TRBV9	TRBJ2-1	-	TGTGCCAGCAGCGTTGAGCGGGGGGGCGGTGGTGAGCAGTTCTTC	CASSVERGGGGEQFF
TRBD1	TRBV3-1	TRBJ1-6	few	TGTGCCAGCAGTCGACAGGGATCGGATAATTCACCCCTCCACTTT	CASSRQGSDNSPLHF
TRBD1	TRBV24-1	TRBJ2-7	-	TGTGCCACCAGTGACCCCAGACAGGGATGTTCCTACGAGCAGTACTTC	CATSDPRQGCSYEQYF
-	TRBV5-8	TRBJ1-2	-	TGTGCCAGCAGCTTAGGACAGACACCTTCTAACTATGGCTACACCTTC	CASSLGQTPSNYGYTF
TRBD2	TRBV20-1	TRBJ2-1	-	TGCAGTGCGTACTCGGGGGGTACCTACAATGAGCAGTTCTTC	CSAYSGGTYNEQFF
-	TRBV6-2/TRBV6-3	TRBJ2-3	-	TGTGCCAGCAGTTACGACAGGAGATCCACAGATACGCAGTATTTT	CASSYDRRSTDTQYF
-	TRBV20-1	TRBJ2-1	-	TGCAGTGCTGGGGCGGGGGCATCCTACAATGAGCAGTTCTTC	CSAGAGASYNEQFF
TRBD1	TRBV7-9	TRBJ1-2	-	TGTGCCAGCAACAATGGGGACAGGAACTATGGCTACACCTTC	CASNNGDRNYGYTF
-	TRBV7-2	TRBJ2-3	-	TGTGCCAGCAGCCTTAGAGTAAACGGAGGGGATACGCTGTATTTT	CASSLRVNGGDTLYF
TRBD2	TRBV29-1	TRBJ2-1	few	TGCAGCGTTGAATCCGCGGGGGGGCGTAATGAGCAGTTCTTC	CSVESAGGRNEQFF
TRBD2	TRBV12-3/TRBV12-4	TRBJ2-2	-	TGTGCCAGCAGTCCCCTAGCGGAGGGGACGTTTTTT	CASSPLAEGTFF
TRBD1	TRBV5-1	TRBJ1-5	-	TGCGCCAGCAGCCCCGGACAGGCCAATCAGCCCCAGCATTTT	CASSPGQANQPQHF
-	TRBV20-1	TRBJ1-2	few	TGCAGTGCTAGAGATGACGCAGGGGCGGGTGGCTACACCTTC	CSARDDAGAGGYTF
-	TRBV3-1	TRBJ2-1	-	TGTGCCAGCAGCCAAGCCAGATTCCTCTCCTACAATGAGCAGTTCTTC	CASSQARFLSYNEQFF
-	TRBV5-6	TRBJ2-1	few	TGTGCCAGCCAGAGCGAGCAGTTCTTC	CASQSEQFF
-	TRBV6-2/TRBV6-3	TRBJ2-1	-	TGTGCCAGCAGTCCCGATCTCGGGATTGGGGAGCAGTTCTTC	CASSPDLGIGEQFF
-	TRBV7-3	TRBJ2-1	-	TGTGCCAGCAGCTTAATTGTGGGGAATGAGCAGTTCTTC	CASSLIVGNEQFF
-	TRBV5-1	TRBJ1-2	few	TGCGCCAGCAGCTTCGACAGTGCTGGCTACACCTTC	CASSFDSAGYTF
-	TRBV2	TRBJ1-2	-	TGTGCCAGCAGCAAAGTCTTAGGGGAAGGAAGCTATGGCTACACCTTC	CASSKVLGEGSYGYTF
-	TRBV20-1	TRBJ1-1	few	TGCAGTGCTAGAGATAGGCACACTGAAGCTTTCTTT	CSARDRHTEAFF
-	TRBV15	TRBJ2-5	-	TGTGCCACCAGCAGAGACCCAATGGGGGACCAGTACTTC	CATSRDPMGDQYF
-	TRBV7-6	TRBJ2-1	-	TGTGCCAGCAGCTTAGCGCCGGAGAACCAACTGTCCTACAATGAGCAGTTCTTC	CASSLAPENQLSYNEQFF
TRBD1	TRBV9	TRBJ2-1	-	TGTGCCAGCAGCGACCGAGGGACAGCCCGCTCCTACAATGAGCAGTTCTTC	CASSDRGTARSYNEQFF
TRBD1	TRBV12-3/TRBV12-4	TRBJ2-7	few	TGTGCCAGCAACTCAGAGGGACAGGGTTCCTACGAGCAGTACTTC	CASNSEGQGSYEQYF
TRBD2	TRBV5-1	TRBJ2-1	few	TGCGCCAGCGGTAGCGGGGGGAAAGGCGAGCAGTTCTTC	CASGSGGKGEQFF
-	TRBV28	TRBJ1-2	many	TGTGCCAGCAGTTCTGCTTGGGGCGGCTACACCTTC	CASSSAWGGYTF
TRBD2	TRBV20-1	TRBJ2-1	-	TGCAGTGCTTTAGCGGGGGGAACCAAGGGAAATGAGCAGTTCTTC	CSALAGGTKGNEQFF
-	TRBV6-5	TRBJ2-5	-	TGTGCCAGCAGTTCCGGGCGGAGGGCAGTGACCCAGTACTTC	CASSSGRRAVTQYF
TRBD1	TRBV5-6	TRBJ2-1	-	TGTGCCAGCAGCCTCGTACAGGGGGCGAGTGAGCAGTTCTTC	CASSLVQGASEQFF
TRBD1	TRBV20-1	TRBJ1-1	many	TGCAGTGCTCAACGACAGGGCGGGAGTTACACTGAAGCTTTCTTT	CSAQRQGGSYTEAFF
TRBD1	TRBV5-1	TRBJ1-6	few	TGCGCCAGCAGCTCTGGGACAGCAAAGAATTCACCCCTCCACTTT	CASSSGTAKNSPLHF
-	TRBV9	TRBJ2-2	-	TGTGCCAGCAGCGTATTAGGGACGACGAACACCGGGGAGCTGTTTTTT	CASSVLGTTNTGELFF
-	TRBV20-1	TRBJ1-2	-	TGCAGCACCCTGGGACGCAAGGACCACTATGGCTACACCTTC	CSTLGRKDHYGYTF
-	TRBV20-1	TRBJ1-4	few	TGCAGTGCTAGGATCAATCGACTCGAAAAACTGTTTTTT	CSARINRLEKLFF
-	TRBV15	TRBJ2-3	few	TGTGCCACCAGCCCAGGGAGCACAGATACGCAGTATTTT	CATSPGSTDTQYF